The 5 T cell receptor beta chains presented below share a single source sample, sequenced in a study of blood T cell repertoires in COVID-19. Using immunoSEQ multiplex PCR, the repertoire was profiled, and TCRdb retains in-frame clones only, with some absent. The sample gives around 250,000 clones, around 83% of which show up once; roughly 1.9% is in the top ten. The sequenced sample consisted of peripheral blood. The receptors originated from a man aged 30-40 years who had recovered from COVID-19.

The gene calls are TRBV20-1 and TRBJ2-3, with D unclear. Trimming removed 5 bases from V and 6 bases from J, with 9 bases in between. Germline CDR1 reads DFQATT; CDR2 reads SNEGSKA (reference sequence). There are 11 residues in the CDR3. CDR3 amino acids: CSAPSLDTQYF. In DNA form, the CDR3 reads TGCAGTGCTCCCTCCTTGGATACGCAGTATTTT.

The chain joins TRBV7-9 to TRBJ2-3; possibly TRBD2 for D (5 bases). CDR1 and CDR2 (germline): SEHNR, FQNEAQ (reference sequence). V was clipped by 7 bases and J by 11 bases, with 13 bases between them. The CDR3 runs 11 residues. CDR3 region: CASNEPGLQYF. The CDR3 nucleotides are TGTGCCAGCAACGAACCGGGGTTGCAGTATTTT.

This clone was counted only a few times. The V and J genes are TRBV2 and TRBJ1-5; TRBD1 aligns across 9 bases. This CDR3 comprises 13 residues. The germline gives CDR1 SNHLY, CDR2 FYNNEI. Trimming at V came to 4 bases and at J to 5 bases, leaving 0 bases not matched to a gene. CDR3 amino acids: CASSGTGDQPQHF. The DNA for the CDR3 is TGTGCCAGCAGTGGGACAGGGGATCAGCCCCAGCATTTT.

This chain joins TRBV9 and TRBJ1-5; 7 positions match TRBD1. The V gene's germline CDR1 is SGDLS and CDR2 YYNGEE. Trimming cost V 4 bases and J 3 bases; bases outside gene matches: 4. The CDR3 is 14 amino acids. CDR3 in amino acids: CASSPGGYNQPQHF. CDR3 DNA sequence: TGTGCCAGCAGCCCAGGGGGGTACAATCAGCCCCAGCATTTT.

In this sample, this clone turned up many times. J is TRBJ2-5 and V is TRBV9; 7 nucleotides line up with TRBD2. Germline V lookup: CDR1 SGDLS, CDR2 YYNGEE. V dropped 0 bases and J dropped 5; count of bases not matched to a gene: 1. The length of the CDR3 is 13 residues. The CDR3 nucleotides read TGTGCCAGCAGCGTAGGGGGAGGGGAGACCCAGTACTTC. Translation gives CASSVGGGETQYF.